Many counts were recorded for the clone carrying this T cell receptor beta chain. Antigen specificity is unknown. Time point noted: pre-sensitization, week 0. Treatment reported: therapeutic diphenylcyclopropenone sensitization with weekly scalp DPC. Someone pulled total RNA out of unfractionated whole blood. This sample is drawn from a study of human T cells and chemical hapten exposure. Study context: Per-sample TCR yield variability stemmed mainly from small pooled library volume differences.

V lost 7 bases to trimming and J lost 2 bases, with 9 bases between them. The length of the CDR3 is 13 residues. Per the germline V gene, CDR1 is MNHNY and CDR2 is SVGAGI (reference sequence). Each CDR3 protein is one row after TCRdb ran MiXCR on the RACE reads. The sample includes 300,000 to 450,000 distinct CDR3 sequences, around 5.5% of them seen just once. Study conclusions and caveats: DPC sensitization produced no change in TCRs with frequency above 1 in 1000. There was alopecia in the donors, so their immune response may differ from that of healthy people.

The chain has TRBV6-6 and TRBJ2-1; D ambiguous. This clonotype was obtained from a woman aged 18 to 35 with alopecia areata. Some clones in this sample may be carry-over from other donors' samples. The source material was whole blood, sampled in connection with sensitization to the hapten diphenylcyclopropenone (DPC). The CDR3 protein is CASMTVTYNEQFF. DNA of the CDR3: TGTGCCAGCATGACCGTAACCTACAATGAGCAGTTCTTC.